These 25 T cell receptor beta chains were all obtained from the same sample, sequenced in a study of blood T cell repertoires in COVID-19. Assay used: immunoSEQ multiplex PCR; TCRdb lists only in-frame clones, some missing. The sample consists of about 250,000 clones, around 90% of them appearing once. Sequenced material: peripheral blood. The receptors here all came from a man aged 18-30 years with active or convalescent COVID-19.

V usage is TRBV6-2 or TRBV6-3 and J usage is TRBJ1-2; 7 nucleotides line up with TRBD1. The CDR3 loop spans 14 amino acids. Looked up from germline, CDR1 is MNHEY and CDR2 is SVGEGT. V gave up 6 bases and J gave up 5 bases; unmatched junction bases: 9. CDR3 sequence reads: CASSGQEGLYGYTF. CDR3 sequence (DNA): TGTGCCAGCAGCGGACAGGAGGGCCTATATGGCTACACCTTC.

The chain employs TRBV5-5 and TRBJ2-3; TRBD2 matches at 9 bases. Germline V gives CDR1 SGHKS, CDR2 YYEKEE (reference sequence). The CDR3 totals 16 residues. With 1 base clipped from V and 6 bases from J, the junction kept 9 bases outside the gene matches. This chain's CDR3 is CASSLFVASGEDTQYF. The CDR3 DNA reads TGTGCCAGCAGCTTGTTCGTTGCTAGCGGGGAGGATACGCAGTATTTT.

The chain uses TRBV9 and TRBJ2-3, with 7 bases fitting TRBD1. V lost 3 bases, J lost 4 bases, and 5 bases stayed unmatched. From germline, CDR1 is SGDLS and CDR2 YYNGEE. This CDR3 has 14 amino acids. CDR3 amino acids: CASSAGQFPDTQYF. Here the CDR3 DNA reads TGTGCCAGCAGCGCGGGACAGTTCCCAGATACGCAGTATTTT.

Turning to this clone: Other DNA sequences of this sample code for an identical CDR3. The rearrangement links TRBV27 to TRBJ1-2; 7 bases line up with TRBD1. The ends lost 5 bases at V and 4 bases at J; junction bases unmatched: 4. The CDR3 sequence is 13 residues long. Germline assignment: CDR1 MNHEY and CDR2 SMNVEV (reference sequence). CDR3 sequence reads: CASSLPGGYGYTF. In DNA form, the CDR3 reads TGTGCCAGCAGTCTACCAGGGGGCTATGGCTACACCTTC.

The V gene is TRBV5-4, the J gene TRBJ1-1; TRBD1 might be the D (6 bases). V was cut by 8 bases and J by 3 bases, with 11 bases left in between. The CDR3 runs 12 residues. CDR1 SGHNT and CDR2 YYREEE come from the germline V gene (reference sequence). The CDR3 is CASKGGDTEAFF. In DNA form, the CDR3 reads TGTGCCAGTAAGGGGGGGGACACTGAAGCTTTCTTT.

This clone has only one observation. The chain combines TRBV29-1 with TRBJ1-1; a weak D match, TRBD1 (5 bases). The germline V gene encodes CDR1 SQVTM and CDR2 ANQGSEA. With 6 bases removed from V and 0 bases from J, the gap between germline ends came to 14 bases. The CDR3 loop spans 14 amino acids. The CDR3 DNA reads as TGCAGCGTAGCGACAGCGCAGATGAACACTGAAGCTTTCTTT. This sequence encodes CSVATAQMNTEAFF.

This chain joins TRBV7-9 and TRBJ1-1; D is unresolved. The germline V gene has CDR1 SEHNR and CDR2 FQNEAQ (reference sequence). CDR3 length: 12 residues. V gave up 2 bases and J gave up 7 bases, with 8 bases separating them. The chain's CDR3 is CASSLLTDEAFF. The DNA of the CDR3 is TGTGCCAGCAGCTTACTTACAGATGAAGCTTTCTTT.

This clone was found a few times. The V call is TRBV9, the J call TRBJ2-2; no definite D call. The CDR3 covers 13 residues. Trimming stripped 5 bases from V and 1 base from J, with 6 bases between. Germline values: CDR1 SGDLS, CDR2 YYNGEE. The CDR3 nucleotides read TGTGCCAGCAGTCGCGGGAACACCGGGGAGCTGTTTTTT. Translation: CASSRGNTGELFF.

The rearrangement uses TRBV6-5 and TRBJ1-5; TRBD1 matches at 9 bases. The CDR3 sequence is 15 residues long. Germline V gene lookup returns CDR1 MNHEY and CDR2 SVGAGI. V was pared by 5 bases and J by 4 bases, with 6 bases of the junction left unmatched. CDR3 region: CASSRQGGRNQPQHF. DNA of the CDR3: TGTGCCAGCAGTCGACAGGGGGGCAGGAATCAGCCCCAGCATTTT.

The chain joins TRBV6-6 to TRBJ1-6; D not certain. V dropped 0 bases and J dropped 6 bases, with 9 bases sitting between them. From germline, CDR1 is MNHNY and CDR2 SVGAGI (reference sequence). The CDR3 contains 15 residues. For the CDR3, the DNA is TGTGCCAGCAGTTACTCGGGCAGATTTAATTCACCCCTCCACTTT. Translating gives CASSYSGRFNSPLHF.

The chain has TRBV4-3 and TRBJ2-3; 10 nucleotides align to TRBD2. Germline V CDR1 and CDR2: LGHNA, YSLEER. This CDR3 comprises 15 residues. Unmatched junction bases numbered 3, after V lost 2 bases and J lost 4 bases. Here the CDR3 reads CASSQSGGAADTQYF. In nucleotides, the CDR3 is TGCGCCAGCAGCCAAAGCGGGGGGGCTGCAGATACGCAGTATTTT.

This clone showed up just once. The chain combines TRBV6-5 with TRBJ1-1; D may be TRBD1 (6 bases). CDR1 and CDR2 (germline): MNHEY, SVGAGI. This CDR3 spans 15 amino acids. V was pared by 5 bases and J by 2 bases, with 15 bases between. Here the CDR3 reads CASSTQGWGNTEAFF. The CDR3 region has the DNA TGTGCCAGCAGTACACAGGGTTGGGGAAACACTGAAGCTTTCTTT.

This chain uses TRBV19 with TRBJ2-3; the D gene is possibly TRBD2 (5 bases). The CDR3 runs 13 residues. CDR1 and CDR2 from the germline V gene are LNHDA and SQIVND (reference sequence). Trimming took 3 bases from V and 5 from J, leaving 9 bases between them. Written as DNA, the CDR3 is TGTGCCAGTAGTATTCCCGGAGGAGATACGCAGTATTTT. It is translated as CASSIPGGDTQYF.

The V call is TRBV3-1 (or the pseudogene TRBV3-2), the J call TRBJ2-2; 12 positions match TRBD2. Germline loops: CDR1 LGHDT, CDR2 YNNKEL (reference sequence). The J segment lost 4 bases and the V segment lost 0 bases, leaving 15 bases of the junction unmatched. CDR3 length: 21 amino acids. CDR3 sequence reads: CASSQDRTPTSGRSSTGELFF. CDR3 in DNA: TGTGCCAGCAGCCAAGATCGGACTCCGACTAGCGGGAGATCCAGCACCGGGGAGCTGTTTTTT.

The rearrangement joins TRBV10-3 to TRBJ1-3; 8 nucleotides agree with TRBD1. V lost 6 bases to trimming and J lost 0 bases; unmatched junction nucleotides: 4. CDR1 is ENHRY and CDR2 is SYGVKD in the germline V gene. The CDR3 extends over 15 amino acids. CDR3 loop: CAIRLDRDSGNTIYF. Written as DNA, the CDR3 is TGTGCCATCAGGCTGGACAGGGACTCTGGAAACACCATATATTTT.

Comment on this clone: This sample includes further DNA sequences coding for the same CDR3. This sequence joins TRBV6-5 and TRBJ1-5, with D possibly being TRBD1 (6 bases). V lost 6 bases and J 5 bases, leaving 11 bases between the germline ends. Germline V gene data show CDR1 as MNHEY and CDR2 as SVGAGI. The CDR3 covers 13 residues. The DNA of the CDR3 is TGTGCCAGCAGAACAGGGTTCGATCAGCCCCAGCATTTT. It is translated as CASRTGFDQPQHF.

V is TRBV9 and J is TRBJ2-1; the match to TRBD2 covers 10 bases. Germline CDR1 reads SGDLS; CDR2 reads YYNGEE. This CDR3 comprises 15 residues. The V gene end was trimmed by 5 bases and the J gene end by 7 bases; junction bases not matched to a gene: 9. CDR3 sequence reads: CASSWVAGGGNEQFF. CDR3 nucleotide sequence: TGTGCCAGCAGTTGGGTAGCGGGGGGTGGTAATGAGCAGTTCTTC.

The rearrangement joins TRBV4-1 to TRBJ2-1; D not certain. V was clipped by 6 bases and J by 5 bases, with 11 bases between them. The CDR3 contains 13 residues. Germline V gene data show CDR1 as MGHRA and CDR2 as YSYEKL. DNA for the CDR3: TGCGCCAGCAGTCGAGGCGGAGACAATGAGCAGTTCTTC. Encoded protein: CASSRGGDNEQFF.

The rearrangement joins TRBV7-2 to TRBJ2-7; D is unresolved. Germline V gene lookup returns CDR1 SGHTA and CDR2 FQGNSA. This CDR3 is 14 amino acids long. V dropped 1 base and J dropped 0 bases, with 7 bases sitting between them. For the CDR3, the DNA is TGTGCCAGCAGCTTAGGGTGGAGCTCCTACGAGCAGTACTTC. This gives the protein CASSLGWSSYEQYF. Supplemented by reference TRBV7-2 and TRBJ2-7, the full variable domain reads GAGVSQSPSNKVTEKGKDVELRCDPISGHTALYWYRQSLGQGLEFLIYFQGNSAPDKSGLPSDRFSAERTGGSVSTLTIQRTQQEDSAVYLCASSLGWSSYEQYFGPGTRLTVT.

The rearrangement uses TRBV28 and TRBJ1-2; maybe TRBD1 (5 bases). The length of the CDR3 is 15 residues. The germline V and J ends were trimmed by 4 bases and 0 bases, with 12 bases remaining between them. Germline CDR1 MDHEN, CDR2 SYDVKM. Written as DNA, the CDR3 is TGTGCCAGCAGTTCACCAGGGTCGACTAACTATGGCTACACCTTC. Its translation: CASSSPGSTNYGYTF.

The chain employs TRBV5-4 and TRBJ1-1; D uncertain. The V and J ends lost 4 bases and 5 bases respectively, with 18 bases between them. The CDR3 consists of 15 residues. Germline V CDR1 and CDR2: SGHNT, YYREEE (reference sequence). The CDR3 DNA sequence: TGTGCCAGCAGCCCGCGGGCCCCAATGCGGACTGAAGCTTTCTTT. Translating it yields CASSPRAPMRTEAFF.

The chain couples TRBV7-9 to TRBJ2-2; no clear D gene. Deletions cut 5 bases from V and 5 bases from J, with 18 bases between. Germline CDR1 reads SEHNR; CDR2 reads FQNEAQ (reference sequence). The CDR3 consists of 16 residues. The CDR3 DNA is TGTGCCAGCAGCCGCGGCACCACGAAGTGGACCGGGGAGCTGTTTTTT. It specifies CASSRGTTKWTGELFF.

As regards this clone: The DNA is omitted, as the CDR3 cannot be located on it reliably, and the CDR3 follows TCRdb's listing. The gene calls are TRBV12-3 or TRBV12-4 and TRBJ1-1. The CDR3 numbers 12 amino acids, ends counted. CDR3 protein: CAYMCPDTEAFF.

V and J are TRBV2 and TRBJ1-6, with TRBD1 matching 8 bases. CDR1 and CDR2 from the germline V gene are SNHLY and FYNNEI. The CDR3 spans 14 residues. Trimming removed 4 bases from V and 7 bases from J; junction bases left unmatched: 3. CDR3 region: CASSGAGGNSPLHF. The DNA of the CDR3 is TGTGCCAGCAGTGGAGCAGGGGGCAATTCACCCCTCCACTTT.

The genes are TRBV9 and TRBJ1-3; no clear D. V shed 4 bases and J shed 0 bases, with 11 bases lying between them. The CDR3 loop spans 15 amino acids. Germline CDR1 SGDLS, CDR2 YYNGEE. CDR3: CASSPRGDSGNTIYF. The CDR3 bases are TGTGCCAGCAGCCCCCGCGGGGACTCTGGAAACACCATATATTTT. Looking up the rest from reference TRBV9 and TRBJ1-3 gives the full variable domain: DSGVTQTPKHLITATGQRVTLRCSPRSGDLSVYWYQQSLDQGLQFLIQYYNGEERAKGNILERFSAQQFPDLHSELNLSSLELGDSALYFCASSPRGDSGNTIYFGEGSWLTVV.